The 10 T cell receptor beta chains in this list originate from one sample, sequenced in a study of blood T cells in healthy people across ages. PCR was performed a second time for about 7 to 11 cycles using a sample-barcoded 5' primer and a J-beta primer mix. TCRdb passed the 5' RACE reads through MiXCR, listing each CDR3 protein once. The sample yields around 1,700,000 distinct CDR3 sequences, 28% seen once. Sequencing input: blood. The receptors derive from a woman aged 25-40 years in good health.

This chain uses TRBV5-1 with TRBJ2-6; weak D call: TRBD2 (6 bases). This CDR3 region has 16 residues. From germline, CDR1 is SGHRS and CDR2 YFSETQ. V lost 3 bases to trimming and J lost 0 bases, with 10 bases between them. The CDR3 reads CASSYTSISGANVLTF. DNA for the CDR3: TGCGCCAGCAGCTACACTAGCATCTCTGGGGCCAACGTCCTGACTTTC. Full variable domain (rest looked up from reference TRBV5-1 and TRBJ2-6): KAGVTQTPRYLIKTRGQQVTLSCSPISGHRSVSWYQQTPGQGLQFLFEYFSETQRNKGNFPGRFSGRQFSNSRSEMNVSTLELGDSALYLCASSYTSISGANVLTFGAGSRLTVL.

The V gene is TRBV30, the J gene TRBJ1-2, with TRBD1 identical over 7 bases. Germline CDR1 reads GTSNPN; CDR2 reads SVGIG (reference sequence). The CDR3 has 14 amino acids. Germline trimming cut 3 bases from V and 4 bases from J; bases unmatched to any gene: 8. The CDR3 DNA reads TGTGCCTGGAGCGCTGACAGGGCTGTCTATGGCTACACCTTC. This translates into CAWSADRAVYGYTF.

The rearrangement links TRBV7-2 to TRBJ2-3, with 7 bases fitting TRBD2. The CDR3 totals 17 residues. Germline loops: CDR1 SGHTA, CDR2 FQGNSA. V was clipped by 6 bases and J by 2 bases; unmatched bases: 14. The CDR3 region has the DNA TGTGCCAGCAGTCCCCGGGGTAGCGGGCGATACACAGATACGCAGTATTTT. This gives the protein CASSPRGSGRYTDTQYF.

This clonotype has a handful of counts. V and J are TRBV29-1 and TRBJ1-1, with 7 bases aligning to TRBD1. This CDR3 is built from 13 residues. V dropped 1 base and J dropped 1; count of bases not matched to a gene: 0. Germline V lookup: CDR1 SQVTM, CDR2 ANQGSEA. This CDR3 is CSVEGTGNTEAFF. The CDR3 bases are TGCAGCGTTGAAGGGACAGGGAACACTGAAGCTTTCTTT.

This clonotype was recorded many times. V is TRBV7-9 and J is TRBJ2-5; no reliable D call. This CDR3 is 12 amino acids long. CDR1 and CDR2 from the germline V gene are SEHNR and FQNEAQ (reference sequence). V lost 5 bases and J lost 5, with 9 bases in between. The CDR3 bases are TGTGCCAGCAGCACGCAGCAGGAGACCCAGTACTTC. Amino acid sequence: CASSTQQETQYF.

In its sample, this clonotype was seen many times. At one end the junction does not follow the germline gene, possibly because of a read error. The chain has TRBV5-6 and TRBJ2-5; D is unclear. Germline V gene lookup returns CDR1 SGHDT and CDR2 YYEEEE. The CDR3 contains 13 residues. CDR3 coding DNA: TGCGCCAGCAGTTGGACCTTGCAGGAGACCCAGTACTTC. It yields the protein CASSWTLQETQYF.

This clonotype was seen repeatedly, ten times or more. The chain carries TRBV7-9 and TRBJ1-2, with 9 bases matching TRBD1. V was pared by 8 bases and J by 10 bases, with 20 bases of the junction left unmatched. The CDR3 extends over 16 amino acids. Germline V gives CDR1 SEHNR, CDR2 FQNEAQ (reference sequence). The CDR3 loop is CASSKDRDRVDDDYTF. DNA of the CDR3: TGTGCCAGCTCCAAGGACCGGGACAGGGTTGATGATGACTACACCTTC. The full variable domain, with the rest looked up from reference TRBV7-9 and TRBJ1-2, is DTGVSQNPRHKITKRGQNVTFRCDPISEHNRLYWYRQTLGQGPEFLTYFQNEAQLEKSRLLSDRFSAERPKGSFSTLEIQRTEQGDSAMYLCASSKDRDRVDDDYTFGSGTRLTVV.

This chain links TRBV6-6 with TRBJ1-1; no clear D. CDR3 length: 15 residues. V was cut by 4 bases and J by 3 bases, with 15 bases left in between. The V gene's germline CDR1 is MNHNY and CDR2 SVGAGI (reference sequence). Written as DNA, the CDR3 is TGTGCCAGCAGTTCTTCTGCGGGGAGGGACACTGAAGCTTTCTTT. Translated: CASSSSAGRDTEAFF.

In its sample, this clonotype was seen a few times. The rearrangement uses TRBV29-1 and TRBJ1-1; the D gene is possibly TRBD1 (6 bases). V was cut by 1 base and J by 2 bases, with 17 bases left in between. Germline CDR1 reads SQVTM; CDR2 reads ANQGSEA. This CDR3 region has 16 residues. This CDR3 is CSVEGTAGRRNTEAFF. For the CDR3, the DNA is TGCAGCGTTGAAGGGACAGCCGGGAGGAGAAACACTGAAGCTTTCTTT.

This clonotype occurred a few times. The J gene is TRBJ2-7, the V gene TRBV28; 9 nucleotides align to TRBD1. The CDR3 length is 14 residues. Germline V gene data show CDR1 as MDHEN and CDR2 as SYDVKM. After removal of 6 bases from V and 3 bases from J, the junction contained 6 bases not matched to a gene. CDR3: CASRWDRVNYEQYF. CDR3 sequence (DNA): TGTGCCAGCAGATGGGACAGGGTGAACTACGAGCAGTACTTC.